This is a list of T cell receptor beta chains from one sample in a study of T cells in Graves' hyperthyroidism and ophthalmopathy. MiXCR, applied by TCRdb to the multiplex PCR reads, yields one record per CDR3 protein. The sample holds around 350,000 distinct CDR3 sequences, about a sixth seen once. Sample: blood. The receptors derive from a woman between 18 and 30 years old with Graves' hyperthyroidism that later progressed to Graves' ophthalmopathy. Each CDR3 is given with its conserved first and last residue. Each record gives: clone size, V gene, J gene, D gene, CDR3 DNA, CDR3 protein. The D gene is left open where the match is weak. The size entry is marked missing in some rows and otherwise reads once, few, many or a size class.

many,TRBV28,TRBJ2-7,-,TGTGCCAGCAGTTTTCTGGGTAGCTCCTACGAGCAGTACTTC,CASSFLGSSYEQYF
many,TRBV7-9,TRBJ2-5,-,TGTGCCAGCAGCGCGCGGGACCGACAAGAGACCCAGTACTTC,CASSARDRQETQYF
many,TRBV7-2,TRBJ2-1,TRBD1,TGTGCCAGCAGCTCCCGGGACAGTTTTCTTGAGCAGTTCTTC,CASSSRDSFLEQFF
once,TRBV7-2,TRBJ2-7,TRBD1,TGTGCCAGCTCGCACACAGGGGGGTCCTACGAGCAGTACTTC,CASSHTGGSYEQYF
many,TRBV27,TRBJ2-7,-,TGTGCCAGCAGTCCCACAGGGTCGGGCGACGAGCAGTACTTC,CASSPTGSGDEQYF
few,TRBV28,TRBJ1-2,-,TGTGCCAGCAGTTACAGGATTAACTATGACTACACCTTC,CASSYRINYDYTF
few,TRBV4-2,TRBJ2-5,-,TGTGCCAGCAGCCAAGATGTTAGCGGACACCAAGAGACCCAGTACTTC,CASSQDVSGHQETQYF
-,TRBV19,TRBJ1-1,-,TGTGCCAGTAGAACGACATGGACCGGGATCCTCGCTTTCTTT,CASRTTWTGILAFF
-,TRBV6-1,TRBJ2-7,-,TGTGCCAGCTTGAGGAGATCAGGGGCGGTCTCCTACGAGCAGTACTTC,CASLRRSGAVSYEQYF
few,TRBV24-1,TRBJ2-2,-,TGTGCCACTCAGACCGCGGGCACCGGGGAGCTGTTTTTT,CATQTAGTGELFF
many,TRBV11-2,TRBJ2-5,TRBD2,TGTGCCAGCAGCACACGACTAGCGGGAGACCAAGAGACCCAGTACTTC,CASSTRLAGDQETQYF
many,TRBV6-5,TRBJ2-2,-,TGTGCCAGCAGTTACGGCAGGACTAACGGGGAGCTGTTTTTT,CASSYGRTNGELFF
many,TRBV18,TRBJ2-1,TRBD2,TGTGCCAGCTCACCACCGGGACTAACGGGTTCCAATGAGCAGTTCTTC,CASSPPGLTGSNEQFF
few,TRBV19,TRBJ2-7,-,TGTGCCAGTAGTATGGGTAGCCGGACCGAGCAGTACTTC,CASSMGSRTEQYF
few,TRBV20-1,TRBJ2-3,-,TGCAGTGCTAGAAAGTCATACAGCACAGATACGCAGTATTTT,CSARKSYSTDTQYF
many,TRBV11-3,TRBJ2-1,-,TGTGCCAGCAGCTTAGTTGCTAGCGAGCACAATGAGCAGTTCTTC,CASSLVASEHNEQFF
many,TRBV2,TRBJ2-7,TRBD1,TGTGCCAGCAGTACCGGGACAGGGACCCCCGAGCAGTACTTC,CASSTGTGTPEQYF
many,TRBV2,TRBJ1-5,TRBD1,TGTGCCAGCAGTGTGGAGCAGGGGGTTGGTCAGCCCCAGCATTTT,CASSVEQGVGQPQHF
-,TRBV11-2,TRBJ2-1,-,TGTGCCAGCAGCTTAGGATCAGGGGTGAATGAGCAGTCCTTC,CASSLGSGVNEQSF
many,TRBV10-3,TRBJ2-3,TRBD2,TGTGCCATCAGCCCGACTAGCGGGGGCACAGATACGCAGTATTTT,CAISPTSGGTDTQYF
few,TRBV6-2/TRBV6-3,TRBJ2-5,TRBD1,TGTGCCAGCAAAGACAGGGTGGAGACCCAGTACTTC,CASKDRVETQYF
few,TRBV6-1,TRBJ2-3,-,TGTGCCAGCAGTCCATATCAAGGGGTGAATACGCAGTATTTT,CASSPYQGVNTQYF
many,TRBV20-1,TRBJ1-2,-,TGCAGTGCAGAACGGGAGGCTTTCTATGGCTACACCTTC,CSAEREAFYGYTF
few,TRBV4-3,TRBJ2-7,TRBD2,TGCGCCAGCAGCCAAGATGAAGGAGGGGGGACTAGCTACGAGCAGTACTTC,CASSQDEGGGTSYEQYF
many,TRBV7-8,TRBJ2-5,TRBD1,TGTGCCAGCAGCGCCCACAGGGGCCAAGAGACCCAGTACTTC,CASSAHRGQETQYF
many,TRBV20-1,TRBJ2-5,TRBD2,TGCAGTGCTAGAACTCCGGGAGGACCCGTAGAGACCCAGTACTTC,CSARTPGGPVETQYF
many,TRBV20-1,TRBJ2-2,-,TGCAGTGCGGTGGGGGGGCCGAACACCGGGGAGCTGTTTTTT,CSAVGGPNTGELFF
many,TRBV28,TRBJ2-2,-,TGTGCCAGCAGCCGATCAGTCCCAGCAGGGGAGTACGCCGGGGAGCTGTTTTTT,CASSRSVPAGEYAGELFF
-,TRBV3-1,TRBJ1-5,-,TGTGCCAGCAGCCGACAGCTCGGTCAGCCCCAGCATTTT,CASSRQLGQPQHF
few,TRBV20-1,TRBJ2-3,TRBD2,TGCAGTGCTTTCCATGATGGACTAGCGGGAGGCACAGATACGCAGTATTTT,CSAFHDGLAGGTDTQYF
many,TRBV7-9,TRBJ1-1,TRBD1,TGTGCCAGCAGCTCCTCAGGGGGAGTACGGACTGAAGCTTTCTTT,CASSSSGGVRTEAFF